This T cell receptor beta chain was recovered during a study of T-cell memory formation after mild COVID-19. Overall study context: Largely donor-specific sequence clusters came from two donors.

Details on this clonotype: Its specificity is unknown.

Study observations and caveats: Shrinking CD4+ clones resided mostly in CM and EM, and CD8+ ones in EMRA. Pre-infection memory contained some responding clones, which suggested that cross-reactive memory had joined.

This CDR3 has 16 residues. Trimming removed 1 base from V and 8 bases from J; junction bases left unmatched: 13. Germline lookup yields CDR1 GTSNPN and CDR2 SVGIG (reference sequence). TCRdb used MiXCR to reprocess the 5' RACE reads, holding one entry per CDR3 protein. This sample has some 450,000 distinct CDR3 sequences, with about a sixth found just once. The sequence was obtained from a man aged 18 to 30 who had mild COVID-19 (a few samples of this study predate the infection). Cell type and time point are not known. V gene TRBV30 combines with J gene TRBJ2-2; the match to TRBD2 covers 7 bases. The sample taken for sequencing was PBMCs or a T cell subset sorted from them (not recorded which). For the CDR3, the DNA is TGTGCCTGGAGTGCCAGCGGGGACGGAACCCCGGGGGAGCTGTTTTTT. Residues: CAWSASGDGTPGELFF.